This entry lists 18 T cell receptor beta chains sequenced from one sample in a study of T cells in Graves' hyperthyroidism and ophthalmopathy. Using RNA transcripts as the source, TCR beta CDR3 regions were amplified. Primed by the HTBI set, a first-round RT-PCR was run on the TCR CDR3. TCRdb redid the calling of the multiplex PCR reads with MiXCR, one entry per CDR3 protein. The data show some 360,000 distinct CDR3 sequences, approximately 15% seen once. The specimen was blood. The receptor set was obtained from a woman aged 55 to 70 with Graves' hyperthyroidism.

The chain is built from TRBV14 and TRBJ2-5, with 8 bases matching TRBD1. Germline assignment: CDR1 SGHDN and CDR2 FVKESK. The CDR3 loop spans 17 amino acids. Losses at the gene ends were 0 bases for V and 1 base for J; bases not matched to a gene: 7. For the CDR3, the DNA is TGTGCCAGCAGCCAAGATCTGGGGACAGGCATCCAAGAGACCCAGTACTTC. Protein: CASSQDLGTGIQETQYF.

The genes are TRBV18 and TRBJ1-5; no definite D call. This CDR3 comprises 17 residues. V dropped 3 bases and J dropped 0 bases, with 15 bases sitting between them. Germline values: CDR1 KGHSH, CDR2 LQKENI. The chain's CDR3 is CASSPLEVGNSNQPQHF. In DNA form, the CDR3 reads TGTGCCAGCTCACCGCTCGAGGTGGGAAATAGCAATCAGCCCCAGCATTTT.

The chain carries TRBV7-9 and TRBJ1-2; a possible D gene is TRBD1 (5 bases). This CDR3 comprises 15 residues. Per the germline V gene, CDR1 is SEHNR and CDR2 is FQNEAQ (reference sequence). V lost 5 bases and J 5 bases, leaving 18 bases between the germline ends. CDR3 amino acids: CASSPWVGAEYGYTF. As DNA, the CDR3 is TGTGCCAGCAGCCCCTGGGTCGGGGCTGAGTATGGCTACACCTTC.

This clonotype was found a few times. The chain's CDR3 is CSVERVWLNYGYTF. The DNA for the CDR3 is TGCAGCGTTGAACGGGTCTGGCTAAACTATGGCTACACCTTC. This sequence joins TRBV29-1 and TRBJ1-2; D remains unclear. V gave up 2 bases and J gave up 2 bases, with 12 bases separating them. Germline loops: CDR1 SQVTM, CDR2 ANQGSEA. CDR3 size: 14 residues.

This clonotype was recorded at least ten times. This chain uses TRBV12-3 or TRBV12-4 with TRBJ2-2; D might be TRBD1 (6 bases). The CDR3 spans 13 residues. Deletions cut 6 bases from V and 4 bases from J, with 9 bases between. Here the CDR3 reads CASRGAGTGELFF. DNA of the CDR3: TGTGCCAGCAGGGGGGCGGGCACCGGGGAGCTGTTTTTT.

The rearrangement joins TRBV6-1 to TRBJ1-2; no firm D call. This CDR3 has 13 residues. Per the germline V gene, CDR1 is MNHNS and CDR2 is SASEGT. The V and J ends lost 2 bases and 8 bases respectively, with 12 bases between them. The CDR3 nucleotides read TGTGCCAGCAGTGAACGGCTAGCGGGAGGCTACACCTTC. Residues: CASSERLAGGYTF.

This rearrangement joins TRBV28 to TRBJ1-2; D remains ambiguous. The CDR3 is made up of 14 amino acids. Trimming shortened V by 5 bases and J by 2 bases, and 12 bases separated the two germline ends. The germline gives CDR1 MDHEN, CDR2 SYDVKM. CDR3 sequence: CASSAQDRNYGYTF. The CDR3 nucleotides are TGTGCCAGCAGTGCGCAAGACCGAAACTATGGCTACACCTTC.

In its sample, this clonotype was seen many times. The genes are TRBV18 and TRBJ2-7, with 7 positions matching TRBD1. J was trimmed by 2 bases and V by 3 bases; bases with no gene match: 13. Per germline, CDR1 KGHSH and CDR2 LQKENI. CDR3 size: 17 residues. The DNA for the CDR3 is TGTGCCAGCTCACCTTCCGGGACAGTTGCCTACCCCTACGAGCAGTACTTC. This codes for CASSPSGTVAYPYEQYF. The complete variable domain, with remaining parts taken from reference TRBV18 and TRBJ2-7, reads NAGVMQNPRHLVRRRGQEARLRCSPMKGHSHVYWYRQLPEEGLKFMVYLQKENIIDESGMPKERFSAEFPKEGPSILRIQQVVRGDSAAYFCASSPSGTVAYPYEQYFGPGTRLTVT.

The chain joins TRBV29-1 to TRBJ2-3; D gene uncertain. The CDR3 sequence is 12 residues long. V lost 6 bases to trimming and J lost 2 bases, with 9 bases between them. The V gene's germline CDR1 is SQVTM and CDR2 ANQGSEA. CDR3 loop: CSVRQNTDTQYF. For the CDR3, the DNA is TGCAGCGTCCGTCAGAACACAGATACGCAGTATTTT.

This clonotype showed up many times. This chain's CDR3 is CASSLGTGAGDTEAFF. The CDR3 DNA reads TGCGCCAGCAGCTTGGGTACGGGGGCTGGAGACACTGAAGCTTTCTTT. The chain joins TRBV5-1 to TRBJ1-1, with a weak D call TRBD1 (6 bases). The CDR3 has 16 amino acids. The germline CDR1 and CDR2 sequences are SGHRS and YFSETQ. Trimming removed 0 bases from V and 3 bases from J, with 15 bases in between.

This clonotype was seen a few times. The chain has TRBV7-9 and TRBJ2-4; 9 bases align to TRBD1. In germline, CDR1 is SEHNR, CDR2 FQNEAQ (reference sequence). With 3 bases clipped from V and 8 bases from J, the junction kept 5 bases outside the gene matches. This CDR3 comprises 14 residues. This chain's CDR3 is CASSFGTGTDIQYF. The CDR3 coding sequence is TGTGCCAGCAGCTTCGGGACAGGGACAGACATTCAGTACTTC.

This clonotype was detected ten times or more. The chain uses TRBV24-1 and TRBJ2-2; D possibly corresponds to TRBD2 (5 bases). This CDR3 region has 16 residues. CDR1 is KGHDR, CDR2 SFDVKD, per germline. Trimming pared 3 bases from V and 7 bases from J, leaving 17 bases between. The chain's CDR3 is CATSDPTNLRSGELFF. The CDR3 bases are TGTGCCACCAGTGATCCGACTAACCTCCGGAGCGGGGAGCTGTTTTTT.

This clonotype has only a few counts. The chain is built from TRBV19 and TRBJ2-2, with TRBD1 matching 8 bases. CDR1 and CDR2 (germline): LNHDA, SQIVND (reference sequence). The CDR3 consists of 15 residues. V lost 7 bases to trimming and J lost 3 bases; unmatched junction nucleotides: 7. CDR3 in amino acids: CASTDGQGDTGELFF. The DNA for the CDR3 is TGTGCCAGTACCGATGGACAGGGCGACACCGGGGAGCTGTTTTTT.

The rearrangement links TRBV4-2 to TRBJ2-1; 8 nucleotides agree with TRBD2. The CDR3 runs 16 residues. From germline, CDR1 is LGHNA and CDR2 YNFKEQ. V dropped 5 bases and J dropped 7; count of bases not matched to a gene: 13. The CDR3 spells CASSKMSGLAGNEQFF. The CDR3 DNA is TGTGCCAGCAGCAAAATGTCAGGACTAGCTGGGAATGAGCAGTTCTTC.

A remark on this clonotype: Relative to the germline gene, one junction end is altered; a read error may explain this. This chain connects TRBV2 to TRBJ2-7, with 10 nucleotides matching TRBD1. Looked up from germline, CDR1 is SNHLY and CDR2 is FYNNEI. The CDR3 contains 10 residues. CDR3 amino acids: CASRGQGIEF. The CDR3 DNA follows: TGTGCCAGCAGGGGACAGGGGATTGAGTTC.

This clonotype was seen a handful of times. The V and J genes are TRBV24-1 and TRBJ2-1, with 13 positions matching TRBD2. The CDR3 runs to 17 residues. Per germline, CDR1 KGHDR and CDR2 SFDVKD. Trimming cost V 5 bases and J 5 bases; bases outside gene matches: 8. As DNA, the CDR3 is TGTGCCACCAGTGGTACTCTCGGGACTAGCGGGAACAATGAGCAGTTCTTC. This translates into CATSGTLGTSGNNEQFF.

On this clonotype: A much larger clone lies a single base off, so this may be a read error. V gene TRBV24-1 combines with J gene TRBJ2-1, with D possibly being TRBD2 (6 bases). With the DNA end fitting TRBJ2-7 better, the J assignment may be wrong. This CDR3 is 14 amino acids long. In germline, CDR1 is KGHDR, CDR2 SFDVKD. CDR3 in amino acids: CATSDQSGHNEQYF. The CDR3 coding sequence is TGTGCCACCAGTGATCAAAGCGGGCACAATGAGCAGTACTTC.

The chain joins TRBV19 to TRBJ1-1, with D hard to call. Germline lookup yields CDR1 LNHDA and CDR2 SQIVND (reference sequence). V lost 2 bases and J lost 1, with 5 bases in between. There are 13 residues in the CDR3. DNA of the CDR3: TGTGCCAGTAGTATATCCAGGAACACTGAAGCTTTCTTT. Its protein is CASSISRNTEAFF.